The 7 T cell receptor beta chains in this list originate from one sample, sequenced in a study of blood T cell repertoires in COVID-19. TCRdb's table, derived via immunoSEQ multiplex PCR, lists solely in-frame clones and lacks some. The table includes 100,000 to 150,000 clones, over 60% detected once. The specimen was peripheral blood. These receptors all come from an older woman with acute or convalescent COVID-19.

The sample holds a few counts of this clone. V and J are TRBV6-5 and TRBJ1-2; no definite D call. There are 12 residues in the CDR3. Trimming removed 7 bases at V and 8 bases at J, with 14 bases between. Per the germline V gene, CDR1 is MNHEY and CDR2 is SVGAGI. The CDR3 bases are TGTGCCAGCACTCGCGGGTCGGAAGGCTACACCTTC. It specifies CASTRGSEGYTF.

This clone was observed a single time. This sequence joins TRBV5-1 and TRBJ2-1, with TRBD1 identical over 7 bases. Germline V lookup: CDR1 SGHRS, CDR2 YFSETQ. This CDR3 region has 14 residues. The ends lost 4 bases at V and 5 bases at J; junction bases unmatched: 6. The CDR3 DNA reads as TGCGCCAGCAGCGCACAGGGGTGGGACAATGAGCAGTTCTTC. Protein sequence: CASSAQGWDNEQFF. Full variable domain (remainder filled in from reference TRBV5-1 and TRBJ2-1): KAGVTQTPRYLIKTRGQQVTLSCSPISGHRSVSWYQQTPGQGLQFLFEYFSETQRNKGNFPGRFSGRQFSNSRSEMNVSTLELGDSALYLCASSAQGWDNEQFFGPGTRLTVL.

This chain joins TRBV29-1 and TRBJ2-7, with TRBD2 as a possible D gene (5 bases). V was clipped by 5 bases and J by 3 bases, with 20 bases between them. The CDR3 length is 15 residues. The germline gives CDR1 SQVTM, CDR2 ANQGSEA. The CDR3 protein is CSVWGTSGSDYEQYF. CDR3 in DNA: TGCAGCGTTTGGGGAACTTCGGGGTCCGACTACGAGCAGTACTTC.

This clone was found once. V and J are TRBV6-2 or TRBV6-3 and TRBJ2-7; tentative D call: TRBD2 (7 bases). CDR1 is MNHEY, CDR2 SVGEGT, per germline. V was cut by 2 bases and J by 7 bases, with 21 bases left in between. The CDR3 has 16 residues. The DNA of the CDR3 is TGTGCCAGCAGTTACCCGGTTGGGGGGGCGGTGAAAGAGCAGTACTTC. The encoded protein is CASSYPVGGAVKEQYF.

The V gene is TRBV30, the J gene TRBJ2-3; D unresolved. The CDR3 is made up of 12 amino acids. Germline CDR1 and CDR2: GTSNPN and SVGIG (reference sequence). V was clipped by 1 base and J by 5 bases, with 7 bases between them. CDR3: CAWSAERDTQYF. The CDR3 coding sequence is TGTGCCTGGAGTGCCGAGCGAGATACGCAGTATTTT.

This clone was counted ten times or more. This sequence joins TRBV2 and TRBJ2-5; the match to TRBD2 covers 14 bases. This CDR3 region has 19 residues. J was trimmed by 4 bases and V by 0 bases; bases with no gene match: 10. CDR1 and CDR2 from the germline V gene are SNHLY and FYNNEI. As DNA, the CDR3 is TGTGCCAGCAGTGAAGCGTACGGGACTAGCGGGAGTCAGGGAGAGACCCAGTACTTC. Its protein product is CASSEAYGTSGSQGETQYF.

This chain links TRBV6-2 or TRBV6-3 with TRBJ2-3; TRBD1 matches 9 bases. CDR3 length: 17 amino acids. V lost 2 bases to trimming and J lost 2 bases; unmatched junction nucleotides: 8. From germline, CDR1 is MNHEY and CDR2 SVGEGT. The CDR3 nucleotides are TGTGCCAGCAGTTACACATACGGACAGGGGTCCACAGATACGCAGTATTTT. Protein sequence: CASSYTYGQGSTDTQYF.